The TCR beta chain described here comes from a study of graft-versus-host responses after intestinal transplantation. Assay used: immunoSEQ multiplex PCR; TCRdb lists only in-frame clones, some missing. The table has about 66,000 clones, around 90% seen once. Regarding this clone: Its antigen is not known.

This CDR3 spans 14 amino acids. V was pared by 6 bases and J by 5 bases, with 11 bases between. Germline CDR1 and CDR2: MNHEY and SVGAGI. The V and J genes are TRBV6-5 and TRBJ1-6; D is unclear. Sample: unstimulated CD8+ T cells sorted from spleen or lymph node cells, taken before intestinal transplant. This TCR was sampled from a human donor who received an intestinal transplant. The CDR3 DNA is TGTGCCAGCAGGTCCGGGATAAATAATTCACCCCTCCACTTT. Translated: CASRSGINNSPLHF.